A single sample is the source of the 26 T cell receptor beta chains below, sequenced in a study of blood T cell repertoires in COVID-19. Some clones are missing from TCRdb's copy, which holds only in-frame ones; the method was immunoSEQ multiplex PCR. The repertoire holds 6,000 or so clones, 85% to 90% seen once, with roughly 7.5% in the top ten. Sequencing was carried out using peripheral blood. Receptors originate from a human donor in a cohort sampled during active COVID-19.

The chain joins TRBV6-5 to TRBJ1-1; D is unresolved. The ends were cut back, 5 bases at V and 2 bases at J, with 9 bases in the middle. The CDR3 extends over 13 amino acids. Germline CDR1 MNHEY, CDR2 SVGAGI. Here the CDR3 reads CASSRGANTEAFF. The CDR3, as DNA: TGTGCCAGCAGTCGAGGAGCTAACACTGAAGCTTTCTTT.

This chain uses TRBV5-4 with TRBJ2-3; D gene unclear. V shed 0 bases and J shed 3 bases, with 11 bases lying between them. This CDR3 is built from 15 residues. Germline CDR1 SGHNT, CDR2 YYREEE (reference sequence). In nucleotides, the CDR3 is TGTGCCAGCAGCTTGGATCCAGTTCAGACAGATACGCAGTATTTT. Translated, it gives CASSLDPVQTDTQYF.

This chain joins TRBV7-9 and TRBJ1-6; D gene unclear. The CDR3 covers 14 residues. Germline CDR1 is SEHNR and CDR2 is FQNEAQ (reference sequence). V dropped 3 bases and J dropped 10 bases, with 13 bases sitting between them. CDR3 loop: CASSLEGIRSPLHF. The DNA for the CDR3 is TGTGCCAGCAGCTTGGAGGGTATTAGGTCACCCCTCCACTTT.

This clone was counted once. The rearrangement links TRBV7-9 to TRBJ2-2; 14 positions agree with TRBD2. The CDR3 length is 18 residues. The germline V gene has CDR1 SEHNR and CDR2 FQNEAQ (reference sequence). The junction had 3 bases not matched to a gene; V was cut back by 1 base and J by 2 bases. For the CDR3, the DNA is TGTGCCAGCAGCTTAGTGGGACTAGCGGGGGCAAACACCGGGGAGCTGTTTTTT. It translates to CASSLVGLAGANTGELFF.

This chain links TRBV18 with TRBJ2-5; D remains ambiguous. Trimming shortened V by 2 bases and J by 2 bases, and 6 bases separated the two germline ends. This CDR3 is built from 13 residues. The V gene's germline CDR1 is KGHSH and CDR2 LQKENI. The CDR3 coding sequence is TGTGCCAGCTCACCAAACAGACAAGAGACCCAGTACTTC. Its translation: CASSPNRQETQYF.

Notes on this clone: Because it lacks the conserved phenylalanine or tryptophan at the end, this CDR3 is likely a read error. The chain links TRBV5-1 to TRBJ1-6; a weak D match, TRBD1 (6 bases). The V end was cut by 1 base, the J end by 4 bases, with 18 bases between. Germline V gene sequence: CDR1 SGHRS, CDR2 YFSETQ. The length of the CDR3 is 18 residues. The CDR3 bases are TGCGCCAGCAGCTTGAGGCCACTTGGGCAGGGGTATAATTCACCCCTCCACTCT. Protein product: CASSLRPLGQGYNSPLHS.

The rearrangement links TRBV20-1 to TRBJ2-3; TRBD2 matches at 8 bases. V dropped 6 bases and J dropped 6; count of bases not matched to a gene: 11. The CDR3 loop spans 14 amino acids. Germline values: CDR1 DFQATT, CDR2 SNEGSKA (reference sequence). The chain's CDR3 is CSASGGTRGDTQYF. The CDR3, as DNA: TGCAGTGCAAGTGGGGGGACTAGGGGCGATACGCAGTATTTT.

The V gene is TRBV19, the J gene TRBJ1-6; maybe TRBD1 (5 bases). CDR3 length: 14 residues. Germline CDR1 reads LNHDA; CDR2 reads SQIVND (reference sequence). V was cut by 5 bases and J by 13 bases, with 18 bases left in between. CDR3 bases: TGTGCCAGTAGTGTCCGGGACTCTTTTCTTCCCCTCCACTTT. Translated, it gives CASSVRDSFLPLHF.

V gene TRBV16 combines with J gene TRBJ2-7; TRBD2 is a possible D gene (6 bases). V was pared by 1 base and J by 7 bases, with 8 bases between. This CDR3 comprises 12 residues. In germline, CDR1 is KGHSY, CDR2 FQNENV. CDR3 sequence reads: CASSQFAGEQYF. CDR3 bases: TGTGCCAGCAGCCAATTTGCGGGGGAGCAGTACTTC.

The chain employs TRBV12-5 and TRBJ2-7; TRBD1 matches at 7 bases. Germline V gene sequence: CDR1 LGHNT, CDR2 FRNRAP. The CDR3 loop spans 16 amino acids. The J segment lost 1 base and the V segment lost 2 bases, leaving 8 bases of the junction unmatched. The CDR3 region has the DNA TGTGCTAGTGGTTTGCGACCAGGGGGATCTTCCTACGAGCAGTACTTC. It translates to CASGLRPGGSSYEQYF.

This chain links TRBV18 with TRBJ1-4; D unresolved. Germline CDR1 reads KGHSH; CDR2 reads LQKENI. Trimming shortened V by 6 bases and J by 4 bases, and 18 bases separated the two germline ends. The CDR3 contains 16 residues. The CDR3 nucleotides read TGTGCCAGCTCGGTACAGCTCGCAGAAGTTAATGAAAAACTGTTTTTT. Translation: CASSVQLAEVNEKLFF.

The chain links TRBV2 to TRBJ2-7; maybe TRBD1 (6 bases). The germline V gene has CDR1 SNHLY and CDR2 FYNNEI. CDR3 size: 16 residues. V dropped 7 bases and J dropped 0 bases, with 19 bases sitting between them. CDR3 protein: CASNINRQDSSYEQYF. CDR3 in DNA: TGTGCCAGCAACATAAACAGACAGGATAGCTCCTACGAGCAGTACTTC.

Here the CDR3 DNA reads TGCGCCAGCAGCTTGGCCGGCGGCAGAGGGAAGTTCTTC. Translation: CASSLAGGRGKFF. The chain has TRBV5-1 and TRBJ2-1; D is perhaps TRBD2 (5 bases). From germline, CDR1 is SGHRS and CDR2 YFSETQ. There are 13 residues in the CDR3. Trimming took 0 bases from V and 14 from J, leaving 15 bases between them.

The chain employs TRBV3-1 (or the pseudogene TRBV3-2) and TRBJ2-7, with TRBD2 identical over 11 bases. CDR3 size: 15 residues. CDR1 and CDR2 from the germline V gene are LGHDT and YNNKEL (reference sequence). V lost 2 bases to trimming and J lost 0 bases; unmatched junction nucleotides: 0. Here the CDR3 reads CASSQTSGSSYEQYF. The CDR3 bases are TGTGCCAGCAGCCAAACTAGCGGGAGCTCCTACGAGCAGTACTTC.

This chain uses TRBV7-2 with TRBJ2-5; 7 nucleotides align to TRBD2. After removal of 1 base from V and 1 base from J, the junction contained 3 bases not matched to a gene. CDR1 and CDR2 from the germline V gene are SGHTA and FQGNSA. There are 15 residues in the CDR3. The CDR3 DNA sequence: TGTGCCAGCAGCTTAGGCGGCGGGGGCCAAGAGACCCAGTACTTC. Translating it yields CASSLGGGGQETQYF. The full variable domain, with the rest looked up from reference TRBV7-2 and TRBJ2-5, is GAGVSQSPSNKVTEKGKDVELRCDPISGHTALYWYRQSLGQGLEFLIYFQGNSAPDKSGLPSDRFSAERTGGSVSTLTIQRTQQEDSAVYLCASSLGGGGQETQYFGPGTRLLVL.

This clone was detected only once. The chain uses TRBV28 and TRBJ1-1, with TRBD1 identical over 7 bases. The germline V gene encodes CDR1 MDHEN and CDR2 SYDVKM. Trimming removed 1 base from V and 5 bases from J; junction bases left unmatched: 16. The CDR3 has 18 residues. For the CDR3, the DNA is TGTGCCAGCAGTTTATCCGGCATGTGGACAGGCCGGGGAACTGAAGCTTTCTTT. This codes for CASSLSGMWTGRGTEAFF.

This chain connects TRBV16 to TRBJ1-3; the D is unclear. Between the trimmed V and J ends, which lost 0 bases and 2 bases, there was a span of 11 bases. Germline CDR1 and CDR2: KGHSY and FQNENV. CDR3 length: 16 amino acids. This CDR3 reads CASSQSSGWTGNTIYF. The CDR3 coding sequence is TGTGCCAGCAGCCAATCGTCGGGGTGGACTGGAAACACCATATATTTT. The variable domain in full, with the rest retrieved from reference TRBV16 and TRBJ1-3, is GEEVAQTPKHLVRGEGQKAKLYCAPIKGHSYVFWYQQVLKNEFKFLISFQNENVFDETGMPKERFSAKCLPNSPCSLEIQATKLEDSAVYFCASSQSSGWTGNTIYFGEGSWLTVV.

The chain recombines TRBV6-2 or TRBV6-3 with TRBJ2-7, with D hard to call. V was trimmed by 4 bases and J by 4 bases, leaving 8 bases between them. Per the germline V gene, CDR1 is MNHEY and CDR2 is SVGEGT. The CDR3 is 12 residues long. The CDR3 reads CASSFLNYEQYF. For the CDR3, the DNA is TGTGCCAGCAGTTTTCTAAATTACGAGCAGTACTTC.

V gene TRBV7-8 combines with J gene TRBJ2-3; TRBD1 might be the D (6 bases). The germline gives CDR1 SGHVS, CDR2 FQNEAQ. The CDR3 spans 15 residues. Between the trimmed V and J ends, which lost 1 base and 0 bases, there was a span of 8 bases. The CDR3 spells CASSLGGQSTDTQYF. CDR3 sequence (DNA): TGTGCCAGCAGCTTAGGGGGGCAGAGCACAGATACGCAGTATTTT.

The J gene is TRBJ1-1, the V gene TRBV6-5, with D uncertain. Germline V gives CDR1 MNHEY, CDR2 SVGAGI. Trimming removed 9 bases at V and 0 bases at J, with 11 bases between. The CDR3 has 13 residues. Written as DNA, the CDR3 is TGTGCCAGTCAGAGGACTTTGAACACTGAAGCTTTCTTT. It translates to CASQRTLNTEAFF.

V and J are TRBV12-5 and TRBJ2-7; 7 positions agree with TRBD2. Trimming removed 6 bases from V and 7 bases from J; junction bases left unmatched: 12. Germline loops: CDR1 LGHNT, CDR2 FRNRAP. The CDR3 extends over 14 amino acids. The CDR3 loop is CASGPDSRRGEQYF. For the CDR3, the DNA is TGTGCTAGTGGCCCAGACTCGAGGCGGGGGGAGCAGTACTTC. Full variable domain (remainder filled in from reference TRBV12-5 and TRBJ2-7): DARVTQTPRHKVTEMGQEVTMRCQPILGHNTVFWYRQTMMQGLELLAYFRNRAPLDDSGMPKDRFSAEMPDATLATLKIQPSEPRDSAVYFCASGPDSRRGEQYFGPGTRLTVT.

This chain joins TRBV9 and TRBJ1-2; no definite D call. CDR3 length: 14 amino acids. With 0 bases removed from V and 8 bases from J, the gap between germline ends came to 14 bases. Germline loops: CDR1 SGDLS, CDR2 YYNGEE. The CDR3 sequence: CASSVGELVGGYTF. The CDR3 DNA reads TGTGCCAGCAGCGTAGGGGAGCTTGTAGGGGGCTACACCTTC. The whole variable domain, remainder taken from reference TRBV9 and TRBJ1-2, is DSGVTQTPKHLITATGQRVTLRCSPRSGDLSVYWYQQSLDQGLQFLIQYYNGEERAKGNILERFSAQQFPDLHSELNLSSLELGDSALYFCASSVGELVGGYTFGSGTRLTVV.

This clone appeared a single time. This rearrangement joins TRBV12-3 or TRBV12-4 to TRBJ2-5; D gene ambiguous. This CDR3 is built from 12 residues. The germline V and J ends were trimmed by 5 bases and 5 bases, with 9 bases remaining between them. CDR3 in amino acids: CASSRQAETQYF. In DNA form, the CDR3 reads TGTGCCAGCAGTAGGCAAGCGGAGACCCAGTACTTC.

DNA for the CDR3: TGTGCCAGCTCACCATCAGCGGGAGGCCCGGGGTATGAGCAGTTCTTC. Its translation: CASSPSAGGPGYEQFF. This chain joins TRBV18 and TRBJ2-1, with 9 bases identical to TRBD2. Losses at the gene ends were 2 bases for V and 8 bases for J; bases not matched to a gene: 10. This CDR3 region has 16 residues. CDR1 and CDR2 (germline): KGHSH, LQKENI.

The genes are TRBV29-1 and TRBJ2-1; 11 bases fit TRBD2. The CDR3 extends over 16 amino acids. V lost 3 bases and J lost 4; bases outside the gene matches: 8. Per germline, CDR1 SQVTM and CDR2 ANQGSEA. DNA of the CDR3: TGCAGCGTTGATCGAACCGGGACTAGCGGTTACAATGAGCAGTTCTTC. Encoded protein: CSVDRTGTSGYNEQFF.

This rearrangement joins TRBV6-1 to TRBJ1-2, with unresolved D. V lost 1 base and J lost 4, with 13 bases in between. Germline loops: CDR1 MNHNS, CDR2 SASEGT. The CDR3 contains 15 residues. The CDR3 spells CASSEGRVGGYGYTF. In nucleotides, the CDR3 is TGTGCCAGCAGTGAAGGGCGTGTGGGAGGCTATGGCTACACCTTC.